This passage covers 5 T cell receptor beta chains from one sample sequenced in a study of blood T cell repertoires in COVID-19. Assay used: immunoSEQ multiplex PCR; TCRdb lists only in-frame clones, some missing. Among 200,000 to 250,000 clones listed, about 89% were seen once. Sequencing was performed on peripheral blood. These receptors were obtained from an older woman who had recovered from COVID-19.

The chain joins TRBV7-6 to TRBJ2-6; D remains unclear. Trimming stripped 1 base from V and 0 bases from J, with 13 bases between. CDR3 length equals 18 residues. In germline, CDR1 is SGHVS, CDR2 FNYEAQ. CDR3 in DNA: TGTGCCAGCAGCTTAGGTACCCACAGTGGCTCTGGGGCCAACGTCCTGACTTTC. This sequence encodes CASSLGTHSGSGANVLTF.

The chain carries TRBV19 and TRBJ1-5; 7 nucleotides line up with TRBD1. V shed 5 bases, J shed 5 bases, and the junction held 3 bases outside the gene matches. CDR1 LNHDA and CDR2 SQIVND come from the germline V gene (reference sequence). This CDR3 has 13 amino acids. The CDR3 here is CASSAQGDQPQHF. The CDR3 region has the DNA TGTGCCAGTAGTGCCCAGGGGGATCAGCCCCAGCATTTT.

The chain carries TRBV11-2 and TRBJ1-4; 12 positions agree with TRBD1. CDR1 is SGHAT and CDR2 is FQNNGV in the germline V gene. Losses at the gene ends were 7 bases for V and 8 bases for J; bases not matched to a gene: 5. The CDR3 totals 14 residues. Here the CDR3 reads CASTPGQGAEKLFF. CDR3 DNA sequence: TGTGCCAGCACACCGGGACAGGGGGCGGAAAAACTGTTTTTT. Using reference TRBV11-2 and TRBJ1-4 for the parts outside the CDR3, the full variable domain is EAGVAQSPRYKIIEKRQSVAFWCNPISGHATLYWYQQILGQGPKLLIQFQNNGVVDDSQLPKDRFSAERLKGVDSTLKIQPAKLEDSAVYLCASTPGQGAEKLFFGSGTQLSVL.

The J gene is TRBJ1-2, the V gene TRBV18; 7 bases are a match to TRBD1. Germline lookup yields CDR1 KGHSH and CDR2 LQKENI. V trimming: 4 bases; J trimming: 6 bases; junction bases outside the gene matches: 5. This CDR3 contains 13 residues. The CDR3 nucleotides are TGTGCCAGCTCACTCGCCGGGACAGATGGCTACACCTTC. Its translation: CASSLAGTDGYTF. Complete variable domain (other parts from reference TRBV18 and TRBJ1-2): NAGVMQNPRHLVRRRGQEARLRCSPMKGHSHVYWYRQLPEEGLKFMVYLQKENIIDESGMPKERFSAEFPKEGPSILRIQQVVRGDSAAYFCASSLAGTDGYTFGSGTRLTVV.

J is TRBJ1-2 and V is TRBV2; D may be TRBD1 (5 bases). Germline V gene data show CDR1 as SNHLY and CDR2 as FYNNEI. This CDR3 is built from 14 residues. The germline V and J ends were trimmed by 7 bases and 0 bases, with 12 bases remaining between them. CDR3 nucleotides: TGTGCCAGCACCGGCAAGGGGTCTAACTATGGCTACACCTTC. Amino acid sequence: CASTGKGSNYGYTF. The full variable domain, rest sourced from reference TRBV2 and TRBJ1-2, is EPEVTQTPSHQVTQMGQEVILRCVPISNHLYFYWYRQILGQKVEFLVSFYNNEISEKSEIFDDQFSVERPDGSNFTLKIRSTKLEDSAMYFCASTGKGSNYGYTFGSGTRLTVV.